Listed below are T cell receptor beta chains from one sample, sequenced in a study of identical twins. Using its own MiXCR run on the 5' RACE reads, TCRdb lists one record per CDR3 protein. The sample holds more than 1.5 million distinct CDR3 sequences; about 32% are singletons and the top ten take more than 0.25%. Sequencing was done on a sample of cord blood. The receptor source for this set is a newborn girl in good health. Each CDR3 is given with its conserved first and last residue. The D gene is left open where the match is weak. Clone size appears in some rows only: once, few, many, or a class for an expanded clone.

J gene: TRBJ2-1
clone size: many
V gene: TRBV5-1
D gene: TRBD2
CDR3 protein: CASSLETSGEQFF
CDR3 DNA: TGTGCCAGCAGCTTAGAGACTAGCGGTGAGCAGTTCTTC

J gene: TRBJ2-1
clone size: many
V gene: TRBV4-2
D gene: .
CDR3 protein: CASSQGLVNEQFF
CDR3 DNA: TGTGCCAGCAGCCAAGGTCTTGTCAATGAGCAGTTCTTC

J gene: TRBJ1-1
clone size: .
V gene: TRBV27
D gene: TRBD1
CDR3 protein: CASSWRTGGGVNTEAFF
CDR3 DNA: TGTGCCAGCAGTTGGAGGACAGGGGGTGGGGTGAACACTGAAGCTTTCTTT

J gene: TRBJ1-4
clone size: .
V gene: TRBV20-1
D gene: TRBD1
CDR3 protein: CSARWDSGKLFF
CDR3 DNA: TGCAGTGCTAGGTGGGACAGTGGAAAACTGTTTTTT

J gene: TRBJ1-1
clone size: few
V gene: TRBV30
D gene: .
CDR3 protein: CTGRMNTEAFF
CDR3 DNA: TGTACGGGACGGATGAACACTGAAGCTTTCTTT

J gene: TRBJ2-1
clone size: .
V gene: TRBV24-1
D gene: .
CDR3 protein: CATSGLSPSSKPAVNEQFF
CDR3 DNA: TGTGCCACCAGTGGCCTAAGCCCATCCTCAAAACCAGCTGTCAATGAGCAGTTCTTC

J gene: TRBJ2-7
clone size: few
V gene: TRBV7-6
D gene: .
CDR3 protein: CASSLRGGLYNEQYF
CDR3 DNA: TGTGCCAGCAGCTTAAGGGGTGGGCTCTACAATGAGCAGTACTTC

J gene: TRBJ1-5
clone size: few
V gene: TRBV30
D gene: .
CDR3 protein: CAWSSTRTRGGISNQPQHF
CDR3 DNA: TGTGCCTGGTCATCCACGCGGACCAGGGGCGGTATAAGCAATCAGCCCCAGCATTTT

J gene: TRBJ1-5
clone size: .
V gene: TRBV12-3/TRBV12-4
D gene: .
CDR3 protein: CASSPGGWVNQPQHF
CDR3 DNA: TGTGCCAGCAGCCCCGGAGGGTGGGTCAATCAGCCCCAGCATTTT

J gene: TRBJ1-1
clone size: many
V gene: TRBV3-1
D gene: .
CDR3 protein: CASSHRGTEAFF
CDR3 DNA: TGTGCCAGCAGCCACAGGGGCACTGAAGCTTTCTTT

J gene: TRBJ2-5
clone size: .
V gene: TRBV7-2
D gene: TRBD1
CDR3 protein: CASSRDRGQETRYF
CDR3 DNA: TGTGCCAGCAGTCGGGACAGGGGGCAAGAGACCCGGTACTTC

J gene: TRBJ2-3
clone size: few
V gene: TRBV20-1
D gene: .
CDR3 protein: CSARDGTGDTQYF
CDR3 DNA: TGCAGTGCTAGAGATGGAACAGGGGATACGCAGTATTTT

J gene: TRBJ1-5
clone size: few
V gene: TRBV6-6
D gene: .
CDR3 protein: CASSWARGTNQPQHF
CDR3 DNA: TGTGCCAGCAGTTGGGCGAGGGGAACCAATCAGCCCCAGCATTTT

J gene: TRBJ1-2
clone size: few
V gene: TRBV7-9
D gene: .
CDR3 protein: CASSINGLYGYTF
CDR3 DNA: TGTGCCAGCAGCATTAACGGGCTCTACGGCTACACCTTC

J gene: TRBJ2-4
clone size: .
V gene: TRBV27
D gene: .
CDR3 protein: CASSWGKNIQYF
CDR3 DNA: TGTGCCAGCAGTTGGGGGAAAAACATTCAGTACTTC

J gene: TRBJ1-2
clone size: few
V gene: TRBV3-1
D gene: .
CDR3 protein: CASSQLSKNRQGYTF
CDR3 DNA: TGTGCCAGCAGCCAACTCTCCAAAAACAGGCAAGGCTACACCTTC

J gene: TRBJ2-1
clone size: .
V gene: TRBV3-1
D gene: TRBD2
CDR3 protein: CASSRGLASPEQFF
CDR3 DNA: TGTGCCAGCAGCCGGGGACTAGCGTCACCTGAGCAGTTCTTC

J gene: TRBJ2-7
clone size: .
V gene: TRBV28
D gene: TRBD2
CDR3 protein: CATDSGTAHEQYF
CDR3 DNA: TGTGCCACCGATAGCGGGACGGCGCACGAGCAGTACTTC

J gene: TRBJ1-2
clone size: many
V gene: TRBV2
D gene: .
CDR3 protein: CASTIRGEGYTF
CDR3 DNA: TGTGCCAGCACCATAAGGGGGGAGGGCTACACCTTC

J gene: TRBJ1-1
clone size: .
V gene: TRBV7-9
D gene: TRBD1
CDR3 protein: CASSLMGQANPNTEAFF
CDR3 DNA: TGTGCCAGCAGCTTAATGGGACAGGCGAACCCCAACACTGAAGCTTTCTTT

J gene: TRBJ2-5
clone size: few
V gene: TRBV24-1
D gene: .
CDR3 protein: CATSDPTDRWETQYF
CDR3 DNA: TGTGCCACCAGTGACCCAACCGACAGGTGGGAGACCCAGTACTTC

J gene: TRBJ2-7
clone size: .
V gene: TRBV27
D gene: TRBD2
CDR3 protein: CASSLQGALAGGNNEQYF
CDR3 DNA: TGTGCCAGCAGTTTACAAGGAGCCCTAGCGGGAGGAAACAATGAGCAGTACTTC

J gene: TRBJ1-4
clone size: few
V gene: TRBV7-9
D gene: TRBD1
CDR3 protein: CASSRTGGGEKLFF
CDR3 DNA: TGTGCCAGCAGCCGGACAGGGGGAGGTGAAAAACTGTTTTTT

J gene: TRBJ2-4
clone size: .
V gene: TRBV20-1
D gene: .
CDR3 protein: CSASLGTNQNIQYF
CDR3 DNA: TGCAGTGCTAGTTTGGGGACCAACCAAAACATTCAGTACTTC

J gene: TRBJ1-2
clone size: few
V gene: TRBV29-1
D gene: TRBD1
CDR3 protein: CSVEDWAGQGRGNYGYTF
CDR3 DNA: TGCAGCGTTGAAGATTGGGCCGGACAGGGTAGGGGTAACTATGGCTACACCTTC

J gene: TRBJ1-2
clone size: few
V gene: TRBV3-1
D gene: .
CDR3 protein: CASSQAVATEGYTF
CDR3 DNA: TGTGCCAGCAGCCAAGCGGTGGCAACCGAAGGCTACACCTTC

J gene: TRBJ2-4
clone size: few
V gene: TRBV9
D gene: .
CDR3 protein: CASSGGAQKNIQYF
CDR3 DNA: TGTGCCAGCAGCGGGGGGGCCCAAAAAAACATTCAGTACTTC

J gene: TRBJ2-3
clone size: .
V gene: TRBV19
D gene: .
CDR3 protein: CASSIAGTDTQYF
CDR3 DNA: TGTGCCAGTAGTATAGCGGGCACAGATACGCAGTATTTT

J gene: TRBJ1-6
clone size: .
V gene: TRBV20-1
D gene: .
CDR3 protein: CSARDPRSYNSPLHF
CDR3 DNA: TGCAGTGCTAGAGATCCCCGGAGCTATAATTCACCCCTCCACTTT

J gene: TRBJ1-1
clone size: .
V gene: TRBV4-1
D gene: .
CDR3 protein: CASSQDTWYTEAFF
CDR3 DNA: TGCGCCAGCAGCCAAGATACTTGGTACACTGAAGCTTTCTTT

J gene: TRBJ1-6
clone size: .
V gene: TRBV7-2
D gene: .
CDR3 protein: CASSLVGASTLHF
CDR3 DNA: TGTGCCAGCAGCTTAGTTGGGGCGAGTACCCTCCACTTT

J gene: TRBJ2-3
clone size: .
V gene: TRBV20-1
D gene: TRBD2
CDR3 protein: CSALLAGGSTDTQYF
CDR3 DNA: TGCAGTGCTTTACTAGCGGGAGGGAGCACAGATACGCAGTATTTT

J gene: TRBJ2-3
clone size: many
V gene: TRBV24-1
D gene: .
CDR3 protein: CATSDYGDTQYF
CDR3 DNA: TGTGCCACCAGTGATTACGGTGATACGCAGTATTTT

J gene: TRBJ2-7
clone size: .
V gene: TRBV6-2/TRBV6-3
D gene: .
CDR3 protein: CASSPGPVAQYF
CDR3 DNA: TGTGCCAGCAGTCCCGGACCGGTTGCGCAGTACTTC

J gene: TRBJ2-1
clone size: many
V gene: TRBV9
D gene: .
CDR3 protein: CASSVGGRESNEQFF
CDR3 DNA: TGTGCCAGCAGCGTAGGAGGCAGGGAGAGCAATGAGCAGTTCTTC

J gene: TRBJ2-4
clone size: few
V gene: TRBV6-2/TRBV6-3
D gene: TRBD2
CDR3 protein: CASSIGTSGRIAKNIQYF
CDR3 DNA: TGTGCCAGCAGTATCGGGACTAGCGGGAGAATAGCCAAAAACATTCAGTACTTC

J gene: TRBJ1-2
clone size: .
V gene: TRBV28
D gene: .
CDR3 protein: CAGSDETRGSGYGYTF
CDR3 DNA: TGTGCCGGCAGTGACGAAACAAGGGGGTCGGGGTATGGCTACACCTTC

J gene: TRBJ1-1
clone size: .
V gene: TRBV20-1
D gene: .
CDR3 protein: CSARDHGSEAFF
CDR3 DNA: TGCAGTGCTAGAGATCACGGTTCTGAAGCTTTCTTT

J gene: TRBJ2-5
clone size: few
V gene: TRBV6-1
D gene: TRBD1
CDR3 protein: CATGWTGRETQYF
CDR3 DNA: TGTGCCACCGGTTGGACAGGGCGGGAGACCCAGTACTTC

J gene: TRBJ2-1
clone size: many
V gene: TRBV20-1
D gene: .
CDR3 protein: CSAQGLGEQFF
CDR3 DNA: TGCAGTGCCCAGGGACTCGGTGAGCAGTTCTTC

J gene: TRBJ2-1
clone size: .
V gene: TRBV29-1
D gene: .
CDR3 protein: CSVASGTAIYNEQFF
CDR3 DNA: TGCAGCGTTGCGTCCGGGACTGCTATCTACAATGAGCAGTTCTTC

J gene: TRBJ1-3
clone size: .
V gene: TRBV19
D gene: .
CDR3 protein: CARRTPASSGNTIYF
CDR3 DNA: TGTGCCAGACGAACGCCCGCTAGCTCTGGAAACACCATATATTTT

J gene: TRBJ2-1
clone size: few
V gene: TRBV20-1
D gene: .
CDR3 protein: CSARLSLLAAVYNEQFF
CDR3 DNA: TGCAGTGCTAGACTCTCCTTATTAGCGGCGGTCTACAATGAGCAGTTCTTC

J gene: TRBJ2-7
clone size: .
V gene: TRBV4-1
D gene: TRBD2
CDR3 protein: CASSQDADGLALYEQYF
CDR3 DNA: TGCGCCAGCAGCCAAGATGCTGACGGACTAGCCCTCTACGAGCAGTACTTC

J gene: TRBJ2-1
clone size: few
V gene: TRBV27
D gene: .
CDR3 protein: CASIPGNEQFF
CDR3 DNA: TGTGCCAGCATTCCGGGGAATGAGCAGTTCTTC

J gene: TRBJ2-7
clone size: .
V gene: TRBV20-1
D gene: .
CDR3 protein: CSAREALYNAYEQYF
CDR3 DNA: TGCAGTGCTAGAGAGGCGCTATATAATGCCTACGAGCAGTACTTC

J gene: TRBJ2-5
clone size: few
V gene: TRBV11-2
D gene: TRBD1
CDR3 protein: CASSLSGGASWGTQYF
CDR3 DNA: TGTGCCAGCAGCTTATCAGGGGGCGCTTCTTGGGGGACCCAGTACTTC

J gene: TRBJ2-7
clone size: few
V gene: TRBV20-1
D gene: TRBD1
CDR3 protein: CSARESYRGHEQYF
CDR3 DNA: TGCAGTGCTAGAGAGTCGTACAGGGGGCACGAGCAGTACTTC

J gene: TRBJ2-5
clone size: .
V gene: TRBV7-2
D gene: TRBD1
CDR3 protein: CASSSDRAFRGTQYF
CDR3 DNA: TGTGCCAGCAGCTCGGACAGGGCCTTCAGGGGGACCCAGTACTTC

J gene: TRBJ2-1
clone size: few
V gene: TRBV20-1
D gene: .
CDR3 protein: CSASPRLGNNEQFF
CDR3 DNA: TGCAGTGCTAGTCCGAGACTAGGGAACAATGAGCAGTTCTTC

J gene: TRBJ1-1
clone size: few
V gene: TRBV5-1
D gene: .
CDR3 protein: CASSLWGEVGTEAFF
CDR3 DNA: TGCGCCAGCAGCTTGTGGGGGGAAGTAGGCACTGAAGCTTTCTTT